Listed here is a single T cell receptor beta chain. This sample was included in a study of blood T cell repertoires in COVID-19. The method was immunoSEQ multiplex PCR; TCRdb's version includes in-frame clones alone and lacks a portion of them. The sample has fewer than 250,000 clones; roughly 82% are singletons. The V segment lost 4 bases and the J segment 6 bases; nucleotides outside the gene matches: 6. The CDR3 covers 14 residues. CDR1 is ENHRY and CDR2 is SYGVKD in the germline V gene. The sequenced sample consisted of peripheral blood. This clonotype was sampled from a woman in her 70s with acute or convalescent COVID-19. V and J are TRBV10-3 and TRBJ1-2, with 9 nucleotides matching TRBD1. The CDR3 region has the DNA TGTGCCATCAGTGGGGGACAGGGCTACGATGGCTACACCTTC. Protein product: CAISGGQGYDGYTF.